This T cell receptor beta chain was recovered during a study of blood T cell repertoires in COVID-19 (TCRdb year 2020). For context, the study as a whole: Collaborator samples came from the United States, Italy and Spain and covered acute and convalescent phases of COVID-19. The material from the prospective study consisted of cDNA or gDNA derived from T cells, B-cell-depleted T cells, or PBMCs. Subjects who had been exposed to COVID-19, were actively infected with it, or had recovered from it provided the deeply sampled blood TCRbeta repertoires that made up the dataset. The repertoires were released in a freely available public database intended as a resource for research on the immune response to SARS-CoV-2. The samples were drawn from two sources: the first 160 participants of the ongoing ImmuneRACE study, and 1,200 or so subjects contributed by 6 global collaborators. A de-identified subject ID, COVID-19 status, age in years and sex were almost always included in the sample metadata. Where available, HLA class I and class II types were taken from metadata supplied by the sample provider and were not determined by assay-based typing. Overall results and qualifications from the work: Clinical and demographic metadata were provided uncurated, with the amount varying by source and participant.

Participants in the prospective study were aged roughly 18 to 100 years, lived in over 20 United States geographic areas, and enrolled through a virtual design. In the prospective study, cohorts were assigned on the basis of participant-reported clinical history obtained from a screening survey and a study questionnaire. ImmuneRACE Cohort 3 recovered participants were defined by two consecutive negative NP/OP PCR tests, healthcare professional clearance, or symptom resolution. In the prospective study, mobile phlebotomists collected whole blood, serum and a nasopharyngeal or oropharyngeal swab from each participant. Over a roughly two-month period, participants in the prospective study had the option of providing additional blood draws and questionnaires. Before DNA extraction, blood samples from the prospective study were shipped at room temperature or frozen. From the germline V gene, CDR1 is SGHTA and CDR2 is FQGNSA. From the cysteine up to the phenylalanine, the CDR3 has a length of 14 residues. CDR3 DNA only is kept here, 42 bases in frame from base 1. A distance of 23 bases separates the germline ends of V and J, which lose 8 bases and 10 bases respectively.

Turning to this clone: Its target antigen remains unknown. No base quality information exists; no much larger clone differs at one position.

TCRbeta CDR3 regions were amplified from genomic DNA by means of the immunoSEQ Assay, a bias-controlled multiplex PCR. Concerning the study's data processing: Nucleated cell counts per sample were estimated from amplification of reference gene primers within the assay. To quantify the absolute abundance of each unique TCRbeta CDR3 rearrangement, sequence reads were collapsed and filtered. For each sample, productive Simpson clonality was calculated as the square root of Simpson's diversity index across productive rearrangements. Held by TCRdb, this immuneACCESS table contains in-frame sequences only and omits some clones. Under half of the omission traces to an unresolved V gene where checked; the cause of the rest is unknown. V, J and clone size are taken as reported in that table, and D and trimming were inferred from the DNA itself. For this sample there are approximately 440,000 clones; about nine tenths appear just once. The ten largest clones take up approximately 0.7% of the sample.

This receptor was identified in a woman in her late teens or twenties who had recovered from COVID-19. The chain is assembled from TRBV7-2 and TRBJ1-1; possibly the D gene is TRBD1, per 6 matching bases. Sequenced material: PBMCs or T cells enriched from blood (not recorded which). The CDR3 sequence is CASSSGGARVRAFF. The DNA sequence reads TGTGCCAGCTCATCGGGGGGGGCCCGAGTTCGAGCTTTCTTT. The full variable domain, completed from the reference TRBV7-2 and TRBJ1-1 proteins outside the CDR3, reads GAGVSQSPSNKVTEKGKDVELRCDPISGHTALYWYRQSLGQGLEFLIYFQGNSAPDKSGLPSDRFSAERTGGSVSTLTIQRTQQEDSAVYLCASSSGGARVRAFFGQGTRLTVV.